This note documents a single TCR beta chain sequence. Its antigen remains unknown. The data were taken from a study of T cells expressing NK-cell markers. For the study at large: Of eight sequenced donors, seven were HCMV-seropositive and one HCMV-seronegative. Overall study findings and caveats: More than five donors showed dominant NKG2C+ clonotypes comprising about 1.0-7.0% of their CD8+ T cells.

Synthesis of TCR beta cDNA relied on 5'RACE template switching carrying UMIs. TCRdb reprocessed the 5' RACE reads and stores each CDR3 protein as one record, lacking DNA. The repertoire table contains 140,000 or so distinct CDR3 sequences. Germline assignment: CDR1 DFQATT and CDR2 SNEGSKA (reference sequence). This CDR3 is built from 17 residues. This TCR was recovered from a young man in good health. What was sequenced was blood T cells: a sorted CD56 or NKG2C T cell subset, CD4+ or CD8+ T cells, or bulk PBMC T cells (not recorded which). The chain joins TRBV20-1 to TRBJ2-4; the D call from TCRdb, TRBD1, cannot be confirmed without DNA. CDR3 protein: CSARGQGSRRTKNIQYF.